This T cell receptor beta chain was recovered during a study of T cell responses to AZD1222 COVID-19 vaccine. About the research overall: Second-dose schedules of about 4 or about 12 weeks were combined. General study points: Nearly half of spike-specific TCRs reportedly target variant regions that are unmutated in the B.1.351 and B.1.1.7 variants. In a largely white British group with more females than males, clonal diversity was possibly underestimated.

Concerning this clone: What it binds is not known.

Assay: immunoSEQ multiplex PCR; the TCRdb copy retains only in-frame clones and omits some. The sample gives over 100,000 clones, roughly 88% of which show up once; under 4.5% is in the top ten. Germline-derived CDR1 and CDR2 are SGDLS and YYNGEE. The CDR3 covers 16 residues. The junction had 10 bases not matched to a gene; V was cut back by 4 bases and J by 6 bases. Sequences were derived from peripheral blood, sampled on day 0 of AZD1222 vaccination. This TCR came from an adult in good health. V gene TRBV9 combines with J gene TRBJ2-3; 11 bases map to TRBD2. The CDR3 DNA sequence: TGTGCCAGCAGCCCTGGTGTAGCGGGGGGGCGCGATACGCAGTATTTT. Encoded protein: CASSPGVAGGRDTQYF.